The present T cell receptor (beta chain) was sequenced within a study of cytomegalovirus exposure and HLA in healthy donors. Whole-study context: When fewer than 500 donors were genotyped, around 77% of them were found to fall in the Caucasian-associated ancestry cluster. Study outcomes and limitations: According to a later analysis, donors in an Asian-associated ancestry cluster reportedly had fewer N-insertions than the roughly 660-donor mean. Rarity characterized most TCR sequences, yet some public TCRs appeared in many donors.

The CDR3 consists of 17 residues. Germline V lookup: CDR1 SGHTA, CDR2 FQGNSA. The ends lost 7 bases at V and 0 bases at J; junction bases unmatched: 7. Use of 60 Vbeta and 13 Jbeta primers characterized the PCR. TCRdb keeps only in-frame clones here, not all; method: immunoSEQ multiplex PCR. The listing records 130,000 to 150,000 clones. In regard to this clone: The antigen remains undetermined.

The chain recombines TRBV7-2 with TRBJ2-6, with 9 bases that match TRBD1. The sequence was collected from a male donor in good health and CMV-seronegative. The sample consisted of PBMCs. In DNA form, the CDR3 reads TGTGCCAGCAACCTGAAGACAGGGGGCTCTGGGGCCAACGTCCTGACTTTC. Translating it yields CASNLKTGGSGANVLTF.